This TCR beta chain derives from a study of blood T cell repertoires in COVID-19 (TCRdb year 2020). For the study in its entirety: Samples from collaborators originated in the United States, Italy and Spain and spanned both the acute and convalescent phases of COVID-19. The material from the prospective study consisted of cDNA or gDNA derived from T cells, B-cell-depleted T cells, or PBMCs. The dataset comprised deeply sampled blood TCRbeta repertoires from subjects exposed to, actively infected with, or recovered from COVID-19. The repertoires were made available in a free public database intended to serve as a resource for research on the immune response to SARS-CoV-2. The samples were drawn from two sources: the first 160 participants of the ongoing ImmuneRACE study, and some 1,300 subjects contributed by 6 global collaborators. A de-identified subject ID, COVID-19 status, age in years and sex were almost always included in the sample metadata. HLA class I and class II types, where available, came from metadata supplied by the sample provider rather than from assay-based typing.

As concerns this clone: Its antigen target is currently unknown. It has no much larger one-base neighbor in the sample; base qualities were not kept.

Overall study results and their limits: Clinical and demographic metadata were provided uncurated, with the amount varying by source and participant.

Each collaborating institution followed its own protocols to collect whole blood in K2EDTA tubes. For TCRbeta analysis, collaborator samples were shipped as frozen whole blood, as isolated PBMCs, or as DNA extracted from either sample type. The CDR3 has 15 amino acids, counting the end cysteine and phenylalanine. Just the 45-base CDR3 DNA is kept, in frame starting at base 1. TCRbeta CDR3 regions were amplified from genomic DNA by means of the immunoSEQ Assay, a bias-controlled multiplex PCR. Processing in the source paper ran as follows. The number of nucleated cells in each sample was estimated from the amplification of reference gene primers within the assay. To quantify the absolute abundance of each unique TCRbeta CDR3 rearrangement, sequence reads were collapsed and filtered. For each sample, productive Simpson clonality was calculated as the square root of Simpson's diversity index over productive rearrangements. The table was pulled from immuneACCESS by TCRdb, which kept in-frame rearrangements only. Such tables lose some clones; where checked, under half of the loss comes from unresolved V genes, and the rest has no known cause. V and J calls and clone size are given by that table; D and trimming were obtained from the DNA. The table for this sample lists fewer than 90,000 clones; 85% to 90% of them were counted only once. Of the sample, around 3.9% falls within the top ten clones.

Sequencing used peripheral blood. This TCR derives from a man in his 70s with active COVID-19. The chain employs TRBV21-1 and TRBJ2-7; TRBD1, the table's D call, lacks a check against the DNA. TRBV21-1 is marked as a pseudogene. The CDR3 sequence is CASSKAGGPHYEQYF. The sequence in DNA is TGTGCCAGCAGCAAGGCAGGGGGCCCCCACTACGAGCAGTACTTC.